This T cell receptor (beta chain) was observed in a study of long-term antiretroviral therapy in people with HIV. At the survey level, the v3.0 immunoSEQ assay was run. Sequencing was performed with immunoSEQ multiplex PCR; in TCRdb, only in-frame clones are kept and a portion is missing. The sample yields tens of thousands of clones, over 75% seen once. This clone was counted only a few times. Germline assignment: CDR1 MDHEN and CDR2 SYDVKM. Trimming took off 2 bases at V and 9 bases at J, with 17 bases between the two ends. This CDR3 contains 16 residues. This clonotype was sampled from a man aged 25 to 40 with HIV. The input for sequencing was unsorted PBMCs, taken 1.5 years after starting antiretroviral therapy. The genes are TRBV28 and TRBJ1-6; D is uncertain. CDR3 region: CASSLRPTRQPSPLHF. CDR3 DNA sequence: TGTGCCAGCAGTTTACGACCGACGAGGCAGCCTTCACCCCTCCACTTT.